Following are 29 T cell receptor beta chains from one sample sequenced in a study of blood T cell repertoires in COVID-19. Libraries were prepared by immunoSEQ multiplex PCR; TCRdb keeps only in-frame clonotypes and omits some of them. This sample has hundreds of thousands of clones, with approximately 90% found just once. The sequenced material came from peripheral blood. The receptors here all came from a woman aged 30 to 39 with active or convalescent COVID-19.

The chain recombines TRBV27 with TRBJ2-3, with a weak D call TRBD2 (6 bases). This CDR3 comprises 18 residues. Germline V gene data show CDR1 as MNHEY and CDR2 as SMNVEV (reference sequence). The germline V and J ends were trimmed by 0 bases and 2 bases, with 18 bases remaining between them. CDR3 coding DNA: TGTGCCAGCAGTTTATCCAGGGTAAATCGGAGGGCCACAGATACGCAGTATTTT. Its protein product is CASSLSRVNRRATDTQYF.

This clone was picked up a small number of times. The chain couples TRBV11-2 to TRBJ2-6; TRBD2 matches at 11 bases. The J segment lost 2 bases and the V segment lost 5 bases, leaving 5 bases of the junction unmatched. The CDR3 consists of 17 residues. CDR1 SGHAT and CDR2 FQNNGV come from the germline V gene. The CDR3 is CASSDASGRTGANVLTF. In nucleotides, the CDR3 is TGTGCCAGCAGCGACGCTAGCGGGAGGACTGGGGCCAACGTCCTGACTTTC.

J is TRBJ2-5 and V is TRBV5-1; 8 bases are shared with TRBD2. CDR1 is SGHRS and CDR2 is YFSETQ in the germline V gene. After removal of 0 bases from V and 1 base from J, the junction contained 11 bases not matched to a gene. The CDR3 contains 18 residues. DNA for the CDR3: TGCGCCAGCAGCTTGGTCGAGCGGGGGCCGCTGACCCAAGAGACCCAGTACTTC. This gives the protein CASSLVERGPLTQETQYF.

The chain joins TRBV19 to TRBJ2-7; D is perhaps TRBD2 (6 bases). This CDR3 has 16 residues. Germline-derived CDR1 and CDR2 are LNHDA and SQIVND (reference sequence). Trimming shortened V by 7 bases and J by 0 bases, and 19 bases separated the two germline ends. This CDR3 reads CASKLHGGTNSYEQYF. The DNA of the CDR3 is TGTGCCAGTAAGCTTCACGGGGGTACGAACTCCTACGAGCAGTACTTC.

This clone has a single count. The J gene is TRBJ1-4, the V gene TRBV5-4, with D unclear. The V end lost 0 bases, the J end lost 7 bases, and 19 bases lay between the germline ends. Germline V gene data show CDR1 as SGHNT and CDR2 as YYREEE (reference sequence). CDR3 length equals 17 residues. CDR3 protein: CASSLVGREDRPEKLFF. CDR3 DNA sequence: TGTGCCAGCAGCTTGGTAGGTCGGGAGGATCGACCTGAAAAACTGTTTTTT.

CDR3 sequence: CASSQRGVTPETQYF. In nucleotides, the CDR3 is TGTGCCAGCAGCCAACGGGGGGTGACGCCAGAGACCCAGTACTTC. The chain links TRBV3-1 (or the pseudogene TRBV3-2) to TRBJ2-5; 7 bases agree with TRBD2. The CDR3 has 15 residues. Per germline, CDR1 LGHDT and CDR2 YNNKEL (reference sequence). V shed 2 bases, J shed 4 bases, and the junction held 7 bases outside the gene matches.

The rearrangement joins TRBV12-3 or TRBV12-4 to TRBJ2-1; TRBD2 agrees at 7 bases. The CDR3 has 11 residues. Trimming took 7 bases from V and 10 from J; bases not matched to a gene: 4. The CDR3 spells CASTNGGEQFF. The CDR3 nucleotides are TGTGCCAGCACAAACGGGGGGGAGCAGTTCTTC.

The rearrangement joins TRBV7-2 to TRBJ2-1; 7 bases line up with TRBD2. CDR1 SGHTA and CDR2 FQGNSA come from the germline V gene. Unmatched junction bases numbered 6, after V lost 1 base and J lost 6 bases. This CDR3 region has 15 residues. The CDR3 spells CASSLVSLAGNEQFF. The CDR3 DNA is TGTGCCAGCAGCTTAGTATCGTTAGCGGGCAATGAGCAGTTCTTC.

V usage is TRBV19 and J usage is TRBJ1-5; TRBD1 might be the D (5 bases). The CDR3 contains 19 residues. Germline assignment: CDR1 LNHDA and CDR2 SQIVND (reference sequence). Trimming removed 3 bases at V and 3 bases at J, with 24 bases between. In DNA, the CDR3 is TGTGCCAGTAGTATTATGATATCCGGGGGTCGGGGTTTCAATCAGCCCCAGCATTTT. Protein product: CASSIMISGGRGFNQPQHF.

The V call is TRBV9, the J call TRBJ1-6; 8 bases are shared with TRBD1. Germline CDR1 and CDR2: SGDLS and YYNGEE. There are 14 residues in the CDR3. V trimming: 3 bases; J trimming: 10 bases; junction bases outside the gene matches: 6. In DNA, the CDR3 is TGTGCCAGCAGCGATGACAGGGGATTATCACCCCTCCACTTT. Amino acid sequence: CASSDDRGLSPLHF.

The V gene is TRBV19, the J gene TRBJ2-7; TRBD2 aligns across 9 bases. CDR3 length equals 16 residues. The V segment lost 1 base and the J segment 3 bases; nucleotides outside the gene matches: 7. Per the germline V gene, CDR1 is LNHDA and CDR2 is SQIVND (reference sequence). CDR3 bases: TGTGCCAGTAGTATAGTTGGGCCTAGCGGGGTCTACGAGCAGTACTTC. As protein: CASSIVGPSGVYEQYF. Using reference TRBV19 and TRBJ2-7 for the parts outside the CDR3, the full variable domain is DGGITQSPKYLFRKEGQNVTLSCEQNLNHDAMYWYRQDPGQGLRLIYYSQIVNDFQKGDIAEGYSVSREKKESFPLTVTSAQKNPTAFYLCASSIVGPSGVYEQYFGPGTRLTVT.

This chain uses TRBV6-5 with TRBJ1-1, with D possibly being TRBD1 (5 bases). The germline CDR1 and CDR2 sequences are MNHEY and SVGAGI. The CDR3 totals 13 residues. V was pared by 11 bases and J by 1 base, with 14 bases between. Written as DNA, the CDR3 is TGTGCCGGGGGGGAAACAAGGAACACTGAAGCTTTCTTT. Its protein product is CAGGETRNTEAFF.

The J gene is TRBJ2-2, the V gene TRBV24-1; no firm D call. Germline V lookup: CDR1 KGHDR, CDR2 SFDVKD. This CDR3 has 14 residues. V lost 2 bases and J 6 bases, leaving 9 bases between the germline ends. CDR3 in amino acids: CATSDSIVAGELFF. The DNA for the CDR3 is TGTGCCACCAGTGATTCCATAGTTGCCGGGGAGCTGTTTTTT.

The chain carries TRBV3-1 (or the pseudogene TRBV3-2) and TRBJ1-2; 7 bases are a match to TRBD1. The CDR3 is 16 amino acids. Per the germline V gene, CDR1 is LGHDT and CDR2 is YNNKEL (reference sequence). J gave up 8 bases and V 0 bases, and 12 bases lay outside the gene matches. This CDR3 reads CASSQDGVQGIRGYTF. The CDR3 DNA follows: TGTGCCAGCAGCCAAGATGGGGTACAGGGGATTCGGGGCTACACCTTC.

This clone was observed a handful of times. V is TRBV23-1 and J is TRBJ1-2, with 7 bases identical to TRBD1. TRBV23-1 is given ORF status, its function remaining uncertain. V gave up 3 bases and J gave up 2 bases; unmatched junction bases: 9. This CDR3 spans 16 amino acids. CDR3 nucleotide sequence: TGCGCCAGCAGTCATGTCGACAGGGCCTTAAACTATGGCTACACCTTC. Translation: CASSHVDRALNYGYTF.

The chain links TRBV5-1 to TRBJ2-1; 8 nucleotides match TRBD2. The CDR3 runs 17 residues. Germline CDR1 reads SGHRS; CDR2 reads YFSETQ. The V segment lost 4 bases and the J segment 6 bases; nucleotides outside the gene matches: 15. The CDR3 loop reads CASSPGIQGLGGNEQFF. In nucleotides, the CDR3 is TGCGCCAGCAGCCCCGGGATTCAGGGACTAGGAGGCAATGAGCAGTTCTTC.

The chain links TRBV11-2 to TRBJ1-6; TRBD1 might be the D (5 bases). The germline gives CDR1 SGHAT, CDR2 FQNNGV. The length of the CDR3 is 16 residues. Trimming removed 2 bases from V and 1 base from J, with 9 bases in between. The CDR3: CASSLWGGSYNSPLHF. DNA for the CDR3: TGTGCCAGCAGCTTATGGGGGGGGTCCTATAATTCACCCCTCCACTTT.

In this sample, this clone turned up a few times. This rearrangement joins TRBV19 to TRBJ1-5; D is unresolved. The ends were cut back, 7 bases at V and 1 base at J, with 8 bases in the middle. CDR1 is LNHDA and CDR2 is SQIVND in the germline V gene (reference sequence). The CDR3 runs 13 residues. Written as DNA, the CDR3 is TGTGCCAGTACAAGTGGCAGCAATCAGCCCCAGCATTTT. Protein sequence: CASTSGSNQPQHF.

In DNA, the CDR3 is TGTGCCATCAGCCATTTTAAGCAAACTCACACTGAAGCTTTCTTT. This sequence encodes CAISHFKQTHTEAFF. V gene TRBV10-3 combines with J gene TRBJ1-1; D remains ambiguous. Germline CDR1 is ENHRY and CDR2 is SYGVKD. The CDR3 contains 15 residues. Deletions cut 6 bases from V and 3 bases from J, with 17 bases between.

CDR3 nucleotides: TGTGCCAGCGGGGAGACAGGGGGTAATTCACCCCTCCACTTT. Protein product: CASGETGGNSPLHF. V gene TRBV27 combines with J gene TRBJ1-6; 9 bases align to TRBD1. The CDR3 consists of 14 residues. Losses at the gene ends were 8 bases for V and 6 bases for J; bases not matched to a gene: 5. Germline V lookup: CDR1 MNHEY, CDR2 SMNVEV (reference sequence).

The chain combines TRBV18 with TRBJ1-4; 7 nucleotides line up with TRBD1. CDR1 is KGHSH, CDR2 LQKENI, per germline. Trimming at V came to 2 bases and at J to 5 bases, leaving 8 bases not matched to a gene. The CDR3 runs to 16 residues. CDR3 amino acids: CASSPGRTGPNEKLFF. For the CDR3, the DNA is TGTGCCAGCTCACCAGGTCGGACAGGTCCGAATGAAAAACTGTTTTTT.

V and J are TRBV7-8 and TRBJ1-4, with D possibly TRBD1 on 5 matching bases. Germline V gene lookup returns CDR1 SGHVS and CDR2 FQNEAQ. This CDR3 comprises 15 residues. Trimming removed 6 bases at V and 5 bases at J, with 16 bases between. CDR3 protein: CASRGGGSLNEKLFF. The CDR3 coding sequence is TGTGCCAGCAGGGGGGGAGGCAGTTTAAATGAAAAACTGTTTTTT.

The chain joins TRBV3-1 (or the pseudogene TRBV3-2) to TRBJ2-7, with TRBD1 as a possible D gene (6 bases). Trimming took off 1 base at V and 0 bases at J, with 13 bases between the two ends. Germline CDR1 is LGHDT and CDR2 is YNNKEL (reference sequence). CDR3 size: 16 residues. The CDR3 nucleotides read TGTGCCAGCAGCCAAGTGGTAGGGACACCCTCCTACGAGCAGTACTTC. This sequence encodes CASSQVVGTPSYEQYF.

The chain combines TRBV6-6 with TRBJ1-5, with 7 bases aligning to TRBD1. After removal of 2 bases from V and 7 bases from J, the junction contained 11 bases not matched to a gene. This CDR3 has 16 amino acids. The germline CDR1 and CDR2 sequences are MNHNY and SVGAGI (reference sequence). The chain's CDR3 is CASSYTQQGPDQPQHF. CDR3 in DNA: TGTGCCAGCAGTTACACCCAACAGGGGCCTGACCAGCCCCAGCATTTT.

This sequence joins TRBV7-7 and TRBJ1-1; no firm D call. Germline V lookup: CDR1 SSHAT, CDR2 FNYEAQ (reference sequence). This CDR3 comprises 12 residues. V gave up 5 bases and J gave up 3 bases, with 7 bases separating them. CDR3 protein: CASSPHDTEAFF. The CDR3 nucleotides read TGTGCCAGCAGCCCCCATGACACTGAAGCTTTCTTT.

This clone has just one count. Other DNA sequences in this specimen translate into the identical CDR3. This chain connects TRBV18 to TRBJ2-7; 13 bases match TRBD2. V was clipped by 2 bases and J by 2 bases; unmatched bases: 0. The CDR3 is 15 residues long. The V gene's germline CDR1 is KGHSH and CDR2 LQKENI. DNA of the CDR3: TGTGCCAGCTCACCAGGGACTAGCGGGACCTACGAGCAGTACTTC. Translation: CASSPGTSGTYEQYF. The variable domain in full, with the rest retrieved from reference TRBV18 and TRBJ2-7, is NAGVMQNPRHLVRRRGQEARLRCSPMKGHSHVYWYRQLPEEGLKFMVYLQKENIIDESGMPKERFSAEFPKEGPSILRIQQVVRGDSAAYFCASSPGTSGTYEQYFGPGTRLTVT.

The CDR3 DNA reads TGCAGTGCTAGTGGACTAGCGGGCTCCTACGAGCAGTACTTC. This codes for CSASGLAGSYEQYF. This chain joins TRBV20-1 and TRBJ2-7; 11 positions match TRBD2. Germline CDR1 reads DFQATT; CDR2 reads SNEGSKA (reference sequence). The CDR3 covers 14 residues. J lost 0 bases, V lost 3 bases, and 1 base had no gene match.

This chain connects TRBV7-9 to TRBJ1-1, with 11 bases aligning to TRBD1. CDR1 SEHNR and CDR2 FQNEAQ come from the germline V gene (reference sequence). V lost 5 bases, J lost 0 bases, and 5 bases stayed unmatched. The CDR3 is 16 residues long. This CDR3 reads CASSHGQGALNTEAFF. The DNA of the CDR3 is TGTGCCAGCAGCCACGGACAGGGGGCTTTGAACACTGAAGCTTTCTTT.

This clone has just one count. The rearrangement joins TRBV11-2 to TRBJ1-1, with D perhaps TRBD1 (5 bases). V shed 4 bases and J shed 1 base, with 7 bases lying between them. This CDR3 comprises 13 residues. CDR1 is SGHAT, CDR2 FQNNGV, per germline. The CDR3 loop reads CASSSDTNTEAFF. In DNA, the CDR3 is TGTGCCAGCAGCTCGGACACGAACACTGAAGCTTTCTTT.